The 5 T cell receptor beta chains below all came from one sample that was sequenced in a study of cytomegalovirus exposure and HLA in healthy donors. PCR primers comprised 60 Vbeta and 13 Jbeta primers. Some clones are missing from TCRdb's copy, which holds only in-frame ones; the method was immunoSEQ multiplex PCR. The sample holds under 150,000 clones, 70% to 85% seen once. The material sequenced was PBMCs. Receptors originate from a male donor in good health and CMV-seronegative.

The chain has TRBV10-2 and TRBJ2-1; 10 nucleotides agree with TRBD2. Germline assignment: CDR1 WSHSY and CDR2 SAAADI. After removal of 4 bases from V and 7 bases from J, the junction contained 7 bases not matched to a gene. The CDR3 totals 15 residues. Here the CDR3 reads CASSVLAGDGNEQFF. The CDR3 DNA sequence: TGCGCCAGCAGTGTCCTAGCGGGGGACGGGAATGAGCAGTTCTTC.

Turning to this clone: An end of the junction does not agree with germline; a read error may underlie this. The CDR3 DNA sequence: TGTGCCAGCAGCTCTAGTTTAGCGGGAGGGCCCGTCTTC. This sequence encodes CASSSSLAGGPVF. The chain carries TRBV5-6 and TRBJ2-1; 11 bases fit TRBD2. This CDR3 has 13 residues. Germline loops: CDR1 SGHDT, CDR2 YYEEEE.

The chain recombines TRBV5-1 with TRBJ2-1; a weak D match, TRBD2 (6 bases). Germline V lookup: CDR1 SGHRS, CDR2 YFSETQ. V was trimmed by 0 bases and J by 4 bases, leaving 17 bases between them. CDR3 length equals 17 residues. The DNA of the CDR3 is TGCGCCAGCAGCTTGGGTGTATCGGGAGCAGCATACAATGAGCAGTTCTTC. This gives the protein CASSLGVSGAAYNEQFF.

The chain links TRBV5-4 to TRBJ2-2; TRBD2 matches 15 bases. Germline loops: CDR1 SGHNT, CDR2 YYREEE (reference sequence). J lost 2 bases, V lost 4 bases, and 3 bases had no gene match. CDR3 size: 17 residues. The CDR3 DNA follows: TGTGCCAGCAGCCCGGGACTAGCGGGGGGAAACACCGGGGAGCTGTTTTTT. As protein: CASSPGLAGGNTGELFF.

In its sample, this clone was seen a few times. The CDR3, as DNA: TGTGCCAGCTCACCACCGGGACTAGCGGGGGGCACAGATACGCAGTATTTT. Translated: CASSPPGLAGGTDTQYF. The V call is TRBV18, the J call TRBJ2-3; TRBD2 agrees at 14 bases. Germline loops: CDR1 KGHSH, CDR2 LQKENI. The CDR3 extends over 17 amino acids. V gave up 0 bases and J gave up 1 base; unmatched junction bases: 0. Combining the CDR3 with reference TRBV18 and TRBJ2-3 gives the whole variable domain NAGVMQNPRHLVRRRGQEARLRCSPMKGHSHVYWYRQLPEEGLKFMVYLQKENIIDESGMPKERFSAEFPKEGPSILRIQQVVRGDSAAYFCASSPPGLAGGTDTQYFGPGTRLTVL.